Given below is one TCR beta chain in context. This sample is drawn from a study of blood T cell repertoires in COVID-19. Across the whole study: Researchers got acute and convalescent COVID-19 samples from the United States, Italy and Spain. PBMCs, B-cell-depleted T cells, or T cells were the source of the cDNA or gDNA that made up the material.

As originally analysed: Estimation of nucleated cell counts was performed using reference gene primer amplification. Profiling relied on immunoSEQ multiplex PCR, and the TCRdb table lists in-frame clones only, not all of them. That table supplies the V and J calls and clone size; D and trimming were determined from the DNA. The table has roughly 140,000 clones, 60% to 85% seen once; the top ten hold approximately 2%. Trimming took off 5 bases at V and 7 bases at J, with 12 bases between the two ends. CDR1 is SGHVS, CDR2 FNYEAQ, per germline. The CDR3 runs to 12 residues. The chain is built from TRBV7-6 and TRBJ2-7, with D perhaps TRBD2 (6 bases). This clonotype originated in a woman aged 60-75 years with acute or convalescent COVID-19. Material for sequencing was peripheral blood. CDR3 protein: CASSPSGYEQYF. The CDR3 DNA reads as TGTGCCAGCAGCCCCAGCGGGTATGAGCAGTACTTC.